These T cell receptor beta chains were read from a single sample in a study of cytomegalovirus exposure and HLA in healthy donors. TCRdb's table, derived via immunoSEQ multiplex PCR, lists solely in-frame clones and lacks some. The table shows over 150,000 clones, with 65% to 90% occurring only once. Sequences were obtained from PBMCs. These receptors all stem from a woman aged 18-30 years in good health and CMV-seronegative. The CDR3 runs from the conserved cysteine through the conserved F or W. The D gene is left open where the match is weak. Rows give clone size only sometimes, using once, few, many, or a class for an expanded clone.

J: TRBJ2-1; V: TRBV27; size: -; D: -; length: 14; CDR3: CASRSGRQNNEQFF; DNA: TGTGCCAGCAGATCCGGGAGACAGAACAATGAGCAGTTCTTC
J: TRBJ2-1; V: TRBV5-4; size: -; D: TRBD2; length: 15; CDR3: CASSSLAGIENEQFF; DNA: TGTGCCAGCAGCTCACTAGCGGGGATCGAGAATGAGCAGTTCTTC
J: TRBJ2-1; V: TRBV29-1; size: -; D: TRBD2; length: 14; CDR3: CSVDKREKYNEQFF; DNA: TGCAGCGTTGACAAGCGGGAGAAGTACAATGAGCAGTTCTTC
J: TRBJ1-2; V: TRBV4-3; size: -; D: -; length: 13; CDR3: CASSGTGIYGYTF; DNA: TGCGCCAGCAGCGGAACGGGGATCTATGGCTACACCTTC
J: TRBJ2-7; V: TRBV27; size: -; D: TRBD1; length: 13; CDR3: CASSWTGGLEQYF; DNA: TGTGCCAGCAGCTGGACAGGGGGACTCGAGCAGTACTTC
J: TRBJ2-7; V: TRBV5-1; size: once; D: TRBD1; length: 14; CDR3: CASSLYRGRYEQYF; DNA: TGCGCCAGCAGCTTGTACAGGGGCCGGTACGAGCAGTACTTC
J: TRBJ1-5; V: TRBV18; size: -; D: -; length: 15; CDR3: CASSPLRGSNQPQHF; DNA: TGTGCCAGCTCACCGCTCCGCGGGAGCAATCAGCCCCAGCATTTT
J: TRBJ1-2; V: TRBV19; size: -; D: -; length: 15; CDR3: CASRILGREDYGYTF; DNA: TGTGCCAGTAGAATATTGGGACGGGAGGACTATGGCTACACCTTC
J: TRBJ2-2; V: TRBV4-2; size: -; D: TRBD1; length: 16; CDR3: CASRDRGNVNTGELFF; DNA: TGTGCCAGCAGAGACAGGGGGAATGTGAACACCGGGGAGCTGTTTTTT
J: TRBJ2-7; V: TRBV19; size: -; D: TRBD1; length: 17; CDR3: CASSRTWTGQGGYEQYF; DNA: TGTGCCAGTAGTAGAACCTGGACGGGACAGGGTGGCTACGAGCAGTACTTC
J: TRBJ1-1; V: TRBV7-9; size: -; D: TRBD1; length: 12; CDR3: CASSLGTAEAFF; DNA: TGTGCCAGCAGCCTCGGGACAGCTGAAGCTTTCTTT
J: TRBJ2-3; V: TRBV9; size: once; D: -; length: 13; CDR3: CASGLPSTDTQYF; DNA: TGTGCCAGCGGTCTACCTAGCACAGATACGCAGTATTTT
J: TRBJ2-2; V: TRBV18; size: once; D: TRBD2; length: 17; CDR3: CASSPNLAGGPAGELFF; DNA: TGTGCCAGCTCACCAAACCTAGCGGGAGGGCCAGCCGGGGAGCTGTTTTTT
J: TRBJ2-1; V: TRBV6-4; size: -; D: TRBD1; length: 15; CDR3: CASNAGTGEVNEQFF; DNA: TGTGCCAGCAACGCTGGGACAGGGGAGGTCAATGAGCAGTTCTTC
J: TRBJ1-2; V: TRBV7-9; size: -; D: -; length: 13; CDR3: CASSLGVYYGYTF; DNA: TGTGCCAGCAGCCTGGGCGTGTACTATGGCTACACCTTC
J: TRBJ2-3; V: TRBV18; size: few; D: -; length: 15; CDR3: CASSPFSTVADTQYF; DNA: TGTGCCAGCTCACCCTTCAGTACCGTCGCAGATACGCAGTATTTT
J: TRBJ1-2; V: TRBV30; size: once; D: -; length: 18; CDR3: CAWRVRVRTSVKEYGYTF; DNA: TGTGCCTGGAGAGTGCGTGTGAGGACTTCCGTTAAGGAGTATGGCTACACCTTC
J: TRBJ1-5; V: TRBV2; size: -; D: -; length: 14; CDR3: CASSPRGSGQPQHF; DNA: TGTGCCAGCAGCCCGAGAGGGTCCGGGCAGCCCCAGCATTTT
J: TRBJ1-2; V: TRBV7-9; size: few; D: -; length: 15; CDR3: CASSLDGRPNYGYTF; DNA: TGTGCCAGCAGCTTAGATGGGAGACCTAACTATGGCTACACCTTC
J: TRBJ2-4; V: TRBV12-1; size: -; D: -; length: 15; CDR3: CASKAGLVAKNIQYF; DNA: TGTGCCAGCAAGGCGGGCCTGGTAGCCAAAAACATTCAGTACTTC
J: TRBJ2-5; V: TRBV7-6; size: -; D: TRBD1; length: 15; CDR3: CASSKGQGARETQYF; DNA: TGTGCCAGCAGCAAGGGACAGGGGGCAAGAGAGACCCAGTACTTC
J: TRBJ2-7; V: TRBV15; size: -; D: TRBD2; length: 14; CDR3: CATRDLAGAHEQYF; DNA: TGTGCCACCAGAGATCTAGCGGGAGCCCACGAGCAGTACTTC
J: TRBJ1-4; V: TRBV30; size: -; D: -; length: 18; CDR3: CAWSVAAFGPATNEKLFF; DNA: TGTGCCTGGAGTGTCGCGGCGTTCGGTCCCGCAACTAATGAAAAACTGTTTTTT
J: TRBJ1-5; V: TRBV7-8; size: -; D: TRBD1; length: 20; CDR3: CASSLSTPGTGYWVGQPQHF; DNA: TGTGCCAGCAGCTTGTCCACCCCCGGGACAGGGTATTGGGTCGGTCAGCCCCAGCATTTT
J: TRBJ2-7; V: TRBV27; size: -; D: TRBD1; length: 15; CDR3: CASSKTGQSFYEQYF; DNA: TGTGCCAGCAGCAAAACGGGACAGAGCTTCTACGAGCAGTACTTC
J: TRBJ1-2; V: TRBV5-1; size: few; D: -; length: 14; CDR3: CASSQGQRGYGYTF; DNA: TGCGCCAGCAGCCAAGGACAGAGGGGCTATGGCTACACCTTC
J: TRBJ2-7; V: TRBV11-3; size: -; D: -; length: 15; CDR3: CASSLEQGGSYEQYF; DNA: TGTGCCAGCAGCCTCGAACAGGGGGGGTCCTACGAGCAGTACTTC
J: TRBJ1-2; V: TRBV30; size: -; D: -; length: 15; CDR3: CAWMGRATSNYGYTF; DNA: TGTGCCTGGATGGGCAGGGCCACTTCTAACTATGGCTACACCTTC
J: TRBJ2-5; V: TRBV29-1; size: -; D: TRBD2; length: 14; CDR3: CSGAPAGGPETQYF; DNA: TGCAGCGGTGCCCCAGCGGGAGGGCCGGAGACCCAGTACTTC
J: TRBJ2-3; V: TRBV5-1; size: -; D: TRBD2; length: 15; CDR3: CASSLSGRAEDTQYF; DNA: TGCGCCAGCAGCCTTAGCGGGAGGGCCGAGGATACGCAGTATTTT
J: TRBJ2-1; V: TRBV6-5; size: -; D: TRBD2; length: 14; CDR3: CASSYSLGEGEQFF; DNA: TGTGCCAGCAGTTACAGCCTTGGGGAGGGAGAGCAGTTCTTC
J: TRBJ2-7; V: TRBV23-1; size: -; D: -; length: 16; CDR3: CASSQSGNRVTYEQYF; DNA: TGCGCCAGCAGTCAATCCGGGAACAGGGTAACCTACGAGCAGTACTTC
J: TRBJ1-2; V: TRBV30; size: -; D: -; length: 14; CDR3: CACRGYGFFYGYTF; DNA: TGTGCCTGCCGGGGGTATGGGTTTTTCTATGGCTACACCTTC
J: TRBJ1-1; V: TRBV5-1; size: -; D: -; length: 14; CDR3: CASSLRSGNTEAFF; DNA: TGCGCCAGCAGCTTGAGGTCAGGGAACACTGAAGCTTTCTTT